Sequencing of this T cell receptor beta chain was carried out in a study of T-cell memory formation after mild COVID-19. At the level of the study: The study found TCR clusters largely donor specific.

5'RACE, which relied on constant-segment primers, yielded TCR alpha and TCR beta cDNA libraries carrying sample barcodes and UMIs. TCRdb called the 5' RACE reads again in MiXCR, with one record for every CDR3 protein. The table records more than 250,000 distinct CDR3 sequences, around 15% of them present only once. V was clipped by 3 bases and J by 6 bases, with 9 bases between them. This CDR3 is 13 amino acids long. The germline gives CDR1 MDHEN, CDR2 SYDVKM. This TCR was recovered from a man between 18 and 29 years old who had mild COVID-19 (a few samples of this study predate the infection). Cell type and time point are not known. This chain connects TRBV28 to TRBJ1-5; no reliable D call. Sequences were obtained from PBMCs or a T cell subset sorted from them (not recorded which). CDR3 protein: CASSFVVVQPQHF. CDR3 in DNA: TGTGCCAGCAGTTTCGTGGTGGTTCAGCCCCAGCATTTT.